This passage covers 23 T cell receptor beta chains from one sample sequenced in a study of T cells in Graves' hyperthyroidism and ophthalmopathy (dated by TCRdb to about 2019). Library preparation was by multiplex PCR. The sequencer was an Illumina HiSeq 2000. The TCR beta CDR3 regions were amplified from RNA transcripts. The TCR CDR3 was subjected to a first round of RT-PCR using the HTBI primer set and the Qiagen OneStep RT-PCR kit. TCRdb trimmed public reads at Q25 via fastp, called clones via MiXCR and kept in-frame beta chains. Entries that share a CDR3 protein sequence are merged under the most common genes and DNA. Counted in this sample were over 350,000 distinct CDR3 sequences; about 14% of them appeared once. Around 27% of the sample goes to the ten largest clones. Sequenced: blood. The receptors stem from a man aged 50 or older with Graves' ophthalmopathy.

This clonotype was recorded many times. This rearrangement joins TRBV24-1 to TRBJ2-3; D may be TRBD2 (6 bases). Trimming shortened V by 3 bases and J by 6 bases, and 18 bases separated the two germline ends. Germline loops: CDR1 KGHDR, CDR2 SFDVKD. The CDR3 is 16 residues long. The DNA for the CDR3 is TGTGCCACCAGTGATCTTAGCGGATCTTCGCGGGATACGCAGTATTTT. Translated: CATSDLSGSSRDTQYF.

The rearrangement joins TRBV5-1 to TRBJ2-7; 9 bases align to TRBD1. Germline trimming cut 1 base from V and 7 bases from J; bases unmatched to any gene: 12. This CDR3 contains 16 residues. Germline CDR1 is SGHRS and CDR2 is YFSETQ. CDR3 bases: TGCGCCAGCAGCTTGAACTGGGACAGGGCCCTTGGTGAGCAGTACTTC. Amino acid sequence: CASSLNWDRALGEQYF.

This clonotype occurred many times. The gene calls are TRBV12-3 or TRBV12-4 and TRBJ2-1, with 11 positions matching TRBD2. The CDR3 runs 14 residues. Trimming took 3 bases from V and 7 from J; bases not matched to a gene: 2. The CDR3 region is CASSFSGRGNEQFF. The CDR3 DNA is TGTGCCAGCAGTTTTAGCGGGAGGGGTAATGAGCAGTTCTTC.

The CDR3 spells CASRTSGSADTQYF. The CDR3 DNA follows: TGTGCCAGCAGGACTAGCGGGAGCGCAGATACGCAGTATTTT. The V gene is TRBV12-3 or TRBV12-4, the J gene TRBJ2-3; TRBD2 matches 12 bases. The CDR3 has 14 amino acids. With V trimmed by 6 bases and J by 4 bases, 2 bases remained unmatched.

Worth noting for this clonotype: In this CDR3 the conserved last residue, phenylalanine or tryptophan, is missing, so a read error is likely. This chain uses TRBV11-2 with TRBJ2-1; D possibly corresponds to TRBD2 (5 bases). Germline-derived CDR1 and CDR2 are SGHAT and FQNNGV. The CDR3 is 15 residues long. Trimming cost V 6 bases and J 7 bases, with 19 bases left between them. CDR3 amino acids: CASREGLRVLNEQFS. CDR3 nucleotide sequence: TGTGCCAGCAGGGAAGGGCTGAGGGTTTTGAATGAGCAGTTCTCC.

The CDR3 bases are TGTGCCAGCAGTTACAGAGGGGCGTTTCGACTTAATGAAAAACTGTTTTTT. This codes for CASSYRGAFRLNEKLFF. The chain employs TRBV6-2 or TRBV6-3 and TRBJ1-4; a possible D gene is TRBD1 (5 bases). Looked up from germline, CDR1 is MNHEY and CDR2 is SVGEGT. V gave up 2 bases and J gave up 4 bases, with 17 bases separating them. The CDR3 runs 17 residues.

This clonotype was detected a few times. This sequence joins TRBV7-9 and TRBJ2-6, with D unresolved. Between the trimmed V and J ends, which lost 5 bases and 2 bases, there was a span of 10 bases. The CDR3 has 15 amino acids. CDR1 is SEHNR and CDR2 is FQNEAQ in the germline V gene (reference sequence). This CDR3 is CASSPIEAGANVLTF. The CDR3 DNA is TGTGCCAGCAGCCCCATTGAAGCTGGGGCCAACGTCCTGACTTTC.

This rearrangement joins TRBV7-9 to TRBJ1-5; the D is unclear. The J call may be mistaken, given a closer DNA end match to TRBJ2-3. The CDR3 is 12 amino acids. CDR1 is SEHNR and CDR2 is FQNEAQ in the germline V gene (reference sequence). This chain's CDR3 is CASSLGSQPQYF. CDR3 DNA sequence: TGTGCCAGCAGCTTAGGCAGTCAGCCCCAGTATTTT.

Many counts were recorded for this clonotype. V usage is TRBV3-1 and J usage is TRBJ2-1; maybe TRBD2 (6 bases). Trimming removed 6 bases at V and 1 base at J, with 31 bases between. Germline-derived CDR1 and CDR2 are LGHDT and YNNKEL (reference sequence). The CDR3 contains 21 residues. CDR3 coding DNA: TGTGCCAGCAGTACAAGACCTAGAGGGGCGGGCGGGATCGATTCCTACAATGAGCAGTTCTTC. It translates to CASSTRPRGAGGIDSYNEQFF.

The chain uses TRBV6-2 or TRBV6-3 and TRBJ2-5; 10 bases map to TRBD1. Germline trimming cut 10 bases from V and 5 bases from J; bases unmatched to any gene: 13. Germline CDR1 is MNHEY and CDR2 is SVGEGT. The CDR3 sequence is 15 residues long. The CDR3, as DNA: TGTGCCACCAGACAGGGGGCGAATAGGCAGGAGACCCAGTACTTC. Protein sequence: CATRQGANRQETQYF.

This clonotype was found many times. The rearrangement links TRBV11-3 to TRBJ2-7; the D gene is possibly TRBD2 (6 bases). With 5 bases removed from V and 5 bases from J, the gap between germline ends came to 16 bases. The CDR3 contains 14 residues. Germline values: CDR1 SGHNT, CDR2 YENEEA. CDR3: CASSEIRGGNEQYF. CDR3 sequence (DNA): TGTGCCAGCAGCGAAATCCGGGGAGGCAACGAGCAGTACTTC.

In its sample, this clonotype was seen many times. The V gene is TRBV12-3 or TRBV12-4, the J gene TRBJ1-6; weak D call: TRBD1 (6 bases). V lost 4 bases to trimming and J lost 10 bases, with 14 bases between them. The CDR3 consists of 14 residues. The DNA of the CDR3 is TGTGCCAGCAGTTACCGGGGGCCAGGGTCACCCCTCCACTTT. Protein: CASSYRGPGSPLHF.

This clonotype was counted ten times or more. The chain combines TRBV12-3 or TRBV12-4 with TRBJ1-1; D not resolved. Between the trimmed V and J ends, which lost 4 bases and 8 bases, there was a span of 11 bases. The CDR3 is made up of 12 amino acids. Here the CDR3 DNA reads TGTGCCAGCAGTTACGGAGGTATCGAAGCTTTCTTT. Amino acid sequence: CASSYGGIEAFF.

This clonotype turned up a few times. The chain joins TRBV27 to TRBJ2-7; 8 positions match TRBD2. Germline V gives CDR1 MNHEY, CDR2 SMNVEV (reference sequence). This CDR3 is 15 amino acids long. The junction had 11 bases not matched to a gene; V was cut back by 7 bases and J by 3 bases. The CDR3 reads CASTYAGGGSYEQYF. The CDR3 nucleotides are TGTGCCAGCACCTACGCGGGGGGCGGGAGCTACGAGCAGTACTTC.

V usage is TRBV5-1 and J usage is TRBJ2-1; TRBD1 might be the D (5 bases). Germline V gene data show CDR1 as SGHRS and CDR2 as YFSETQ. CDR3 length: 13 amino acids. Trimming took 10 bases from V and 8 from J, leaving 19 bases between them. The CDR3 coding sequence is TGCGCCTCCAGGCAGGGAACCGGCCATGAGCAGTTCTTC. This sequence encodes CASRQGTGHEQFF.

At least ten counts were recorded for this clonotype. The chain has TRBV24-1 and TRBJ2-1, with TRBD2 matching over 9 bases. CDR3 size: 12 residues. J was trimmed by 15 bases and V by 9 bases; bases with no gene match: 11. Germline lookup yields CDR1 KGHDR and CDR2 SFDVKD. The DNA for the CDR3 is TGTGCCACCGGGGATCGAAGCGGGAGGACGTTCTTC. The encoded protein is CATGDRSGRTFF.

This clonotype was detected many times. The chain is built from TRBV28 and TRBJ2-5; 10 positions agree with TRBD2. Germline CDR1 and CDR2: MDHEN and SYDVKM. The CDR3 spans 19 residues. Trimming took 8 bases from V and 5 from J; bases not matched to a gene: 23. CDR3 region: CASGGYRDTPSGSWETQYF. DNA for the CDR3: TGTGCCAGCGGGGGATACCGGGACACTCCTAGCGGGAGTTGGGAGACCCAGTACTTC. Supplemented by reference TRBV28 and TRBJ2-5, the full variable domain reads DVKVTQSSRYLVKRTGEKVFLECVQDMDHENMFWYRQDPGLGLRLIYFSYDVKMKEKGDIPEGYSVSREKKERFSLILESASTNQTSMYLCASGGYRDTPSGSWETQYFGPGTRLLVL.

There are many counts of this clonotype. The V and J genes are TRBV11-3 and TRBJ2-1; D not certain. The CDR3 totals 15 residues. V was shortened by 4 bases and J by 6 bases, with 16 bases between the two germline ends. Germline V gene sequence: CDR1 SGHNT, CDR2 YENEEA. This chain's CDR3 is CASSSRFVPSNEQFF. DNA of the CDR3: TGTGCCAGCAGCTCCCGCTTTGTCCCGAGCAATGAGCAGTTCTTC.

The table lists this clonotype with many counts. CDR3 region: CASSPGGGGWNTGELFF. DNA of the CDR3: TGTGCCAGCAGCCCAGGCGGGGGGGGGTGGAACACCGGGGAGCTGTTTTTT. This chain joins TRBV3-1 and TRBJ2-2, with TRBD2 identical over 9 bases. Germline V gene data show CDR1 as LGHDT and CDR2 as YNNKEL (reference sequence). V was clipped by 4 bases and J by 1 base; unmatched bases: 7. The CDR3 covers 17 residues. Complete variable domain (other parts from reference TRBV3-1 and TRBJ2-2): DTAVSQTPKYLVTQMGNDKSIKCEQNLGHDTMYWYKQDSKKFLKIMFSYNNKELIINETVPNRFSPKSPDKAHLNLHINSLELGDSAVYFCASSPGGGGWNTGELFFGEGSRLTVL.

With respect to this clonotype: A much more abundant neighbour one base away suggests this may be a read error. V and J are TRBV2 and TRBJ2-1; 11 bases line up with TRBD2. V gave up 7 bases and J gave up 0 bases; unmatched junction bases: 2. Germline V gene lookup returns CDR1 SNHLY and CDR2 FYNNEI. CDR3 size: 15 residues. The CDR3 DNA reads as TGTGCCAGCATAGGACTAGCGGGCTCCTACAATGAGCAGTTCTTC. The encoded protein is CASIGLAGSYNEQFF.

This clonotype occurred many times. The chain is built from TRBV2 and TRBJ1-5; D remains ambiguous. This CDR3 spans 16 amino acids. V lost 3 bases and J lost 6, with 18 bases in between. Per the germline V gene, CDR1 is SNHLY and CDR2 is FYNNEI. CDR3 amino acids: CASSEGGRRMSQPQHF. The CDR3 bases are TGTGCCAGCAGTGAGGGAGGTCGACGGATGAGTCAGCCCCAGCATTTT.

The chain couples TRBV5-1 to TRBJ2-7; TRBD2 might be the D (7 bases). This CDR3 has 13 residues. Germline V gene lookup returns CDR1 SGHRS and CDR2 YFSETQ. V dropped 6 bases and J dropped 4 bases, with 14 bases sitting between them. Here the CDR3 DNA reads TGCGCCAGCAACTGGGGGGGCACGTACGAGCAGTACTTC. It codes for CASNWGGTYEQYF.

This clonotype was seen only a few times. This chain joins TRBV4-1 and TRBJ1-2; 8 bases map to TRBD1. The V gene end was trimmed by 2 bases and the J gene end by 6 bases; junction bases not matched to a gene: 14. Germline CDR1 MGHRA, CDR2 YSYEKL. The CDR3 runs 17 residues. DNA of the CDR3: TGCGCCAGCAGCCAACCCCCCCCCAGGGGGCCCTACGATGGCTACACCTTC. It yields the protein CASSQPPPRGPYDGYTF.